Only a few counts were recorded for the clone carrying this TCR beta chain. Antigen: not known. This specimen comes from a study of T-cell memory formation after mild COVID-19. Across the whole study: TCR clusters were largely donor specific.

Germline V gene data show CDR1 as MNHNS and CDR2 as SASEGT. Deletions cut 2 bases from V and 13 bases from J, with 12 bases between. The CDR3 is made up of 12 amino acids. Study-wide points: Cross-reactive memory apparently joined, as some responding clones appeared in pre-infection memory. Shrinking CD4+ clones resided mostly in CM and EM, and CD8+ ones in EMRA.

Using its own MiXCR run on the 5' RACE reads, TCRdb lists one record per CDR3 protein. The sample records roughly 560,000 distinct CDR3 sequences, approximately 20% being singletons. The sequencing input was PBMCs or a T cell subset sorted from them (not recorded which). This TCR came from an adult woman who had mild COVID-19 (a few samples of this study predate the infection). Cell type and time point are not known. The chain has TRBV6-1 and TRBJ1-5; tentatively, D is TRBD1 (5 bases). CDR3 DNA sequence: TGTGCCAGCAGTGAATCCGGGACTCAGCAGCATTTT. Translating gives CASSESGTQQHF.